Sequencing of this T cell receptor (beta chain) was carried out in a study of T cell changes during pregnancy in multiple sclerosis. The CDR3 is 14 residues long. The germline V gene has CDR1 SGHRS and CDR2 YFSETQ. The V gene lost 1 base and the J gene lost 5 bases, with 12 bases spanning the gap. The assay was immunoSEQ multiplex PCR, and TCRdb's table has in-frame clones only and misses some. The sample shows around 85,000 clones, 91% of them seen only once. This clone has more than one count but fewer than ten. The chain has TRBV5-1 and TRBJ1-1, with D perhaps TRBD1 (5 bases). The receptor comes from a female donor in good health, serving as a control in a pregnancy study. Some clones in this sample may be carry-over from other donors' samples. The sequencing here drew on PBMCs, taken in the first trimester of pregnancy. This chain's CDR3 is CASSLPRAGTEAFF. The CDR3 DNA reads as TGCGCCAGCAGCTTGCCCAGGGCGGGAACTGAAGCTTTCTTT.